This T cell receptor (beta chain) was obtained from a study of blood T cell repertoires in COVID-19. The CDR3 runs to 15 residues. V was pared by 5 bases and J by 4 bases, with 18 bases between. Germline assignment: CDR1 DFQATT and CDR2 SNEGSKA (reference sequence). Here immunoSEQ multiplex PCR was the method, and the copy in TCRdb shows in-frame clones only, minus some. The data hold about 170,000 clones, with around 80% observed a single time. This chain connects TRBV20-1 to TRBJ1-5, with a possible D match to TRBD1 (6 bases). The specimen sequenced was PBMCs or T cells enriched from blood (not recorded which). The receptor comes from a woman aged 50 to 60 in a cohort exposed to, infected with or recovered from COVID-19 (not recorded which). CDR3 residues: CSARGGQSLNQPQHF. Here the CDR3 DNA reads TGCAGTGCTCGTGGGGGACAAAGTCTTAATCAGCCCCAGCATTTT.